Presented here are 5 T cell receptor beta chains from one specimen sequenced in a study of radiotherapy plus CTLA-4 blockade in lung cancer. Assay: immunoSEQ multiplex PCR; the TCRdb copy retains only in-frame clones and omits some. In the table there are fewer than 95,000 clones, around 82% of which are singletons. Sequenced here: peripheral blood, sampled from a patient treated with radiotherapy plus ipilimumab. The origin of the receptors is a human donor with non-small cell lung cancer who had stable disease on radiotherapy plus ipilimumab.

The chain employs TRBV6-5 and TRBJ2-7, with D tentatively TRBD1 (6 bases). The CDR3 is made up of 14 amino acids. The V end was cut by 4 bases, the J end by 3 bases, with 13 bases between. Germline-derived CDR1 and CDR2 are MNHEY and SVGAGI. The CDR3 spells CASSSQGSNYEQYF. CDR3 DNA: TGTGCCAGCAGTTCTCAGGGGTCCAACTACGAGCAGTACTTC.

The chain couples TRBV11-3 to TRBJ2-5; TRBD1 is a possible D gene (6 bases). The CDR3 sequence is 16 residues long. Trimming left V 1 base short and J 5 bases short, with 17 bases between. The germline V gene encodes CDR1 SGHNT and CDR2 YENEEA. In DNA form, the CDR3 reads TGTGCCAGCAGCTTAGTGTTGGGAACAGGGCGGGAGACCCAGTACTTC. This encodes CASSLVLGTGRETQYF.

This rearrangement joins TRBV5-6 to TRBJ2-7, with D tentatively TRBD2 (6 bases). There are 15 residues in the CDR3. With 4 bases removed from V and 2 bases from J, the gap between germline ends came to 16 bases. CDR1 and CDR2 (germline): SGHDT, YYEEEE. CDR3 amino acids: CASSPQLARTYEQYF. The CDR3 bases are TGTGCCAGCAGCCCCCAACTAGCCCGAACCTACGAGCAGTACTTC.

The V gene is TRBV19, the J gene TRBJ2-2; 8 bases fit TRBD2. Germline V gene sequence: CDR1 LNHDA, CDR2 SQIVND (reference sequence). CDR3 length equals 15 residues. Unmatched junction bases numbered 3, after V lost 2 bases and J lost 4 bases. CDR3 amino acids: CASSIPGRATGELFF. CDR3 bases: TGTGCCAGTAGTATACCCGGGAGGGCCACCGGGGAGCTGTTTTTT.

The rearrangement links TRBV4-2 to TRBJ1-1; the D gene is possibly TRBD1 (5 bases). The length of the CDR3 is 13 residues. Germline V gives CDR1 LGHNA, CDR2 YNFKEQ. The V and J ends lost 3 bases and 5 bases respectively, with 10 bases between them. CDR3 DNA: TGTGCCAGCAGCCAGGGGGGTAGGACTGAAGCTTTCTTT. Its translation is CASSQGGRTEAFF.